A single sample is the source of the 20 T cell receptor beta chains below, sequenced in a study of blood T cell repertoires in COVID-19. The repertoire was sequenced with immunoSEQ multiplex PCR; TCRdb's copy has only in-frame clones and lacks some. The data contain nearly 80,000 clones, 87% of them seen just once; the ten biggest clones take up approximately 4.9%. The specimen was peripheral blood. Receptors were obtained from a woman older than 75 with active or convalescent COVID-19.

The CDR3 DNA sequence: TGTGCCAGCAGCTTAGCTGGGAGAAACTCTGGAAACACCATATATTTT. It encodes CASSLAGRNSGNTIYF. The chain recombines TRBV7-6 with TRBJ1-3; D not resolved. The CDR3 is 16 residues long. Looked up from germline, CDR1 is SGHVS and CDR2 is FNYEAQ. The V and J ends lost 0 bases and 0 bases respectively, with 9 bases between them.

This chain joins TRBV28 and TRBJ1-4; D may be TRBD1 (5 bases). Germline V gene sequence: CDR1 MDHEN, CDR2 SYDVKM. CDR3 length equals 12 residues. V lost 5 bases and J lost 8, with 9 bases in between. In nucleotides, the CDR3 is TGTGCCAGCAGTCCAGGGTGGGAAAAACTGTTTTTT. Its protein product is CASSPGWEKLFF.

The genes are TRBV7-2 and TRBJ2-2; the D gene is possibly TRBD2 (6 bases). Trimming took 5 bases from V and 6 from J, leaving 13 bases between them. Germline loops: CDR1 SGHTA, CDR2 FQGNSA. The CDR3 sequence is 14 residues long. The CDR3 region is CASSRDWASGELFF. CDR3 DNA sequence: TGTGCCAGCAGCCGGGACTGGGCGTCCGGGGAGCTGTTTTTT.

The V gene is TRBV28, the J gene TRBJ1-1; D not certain. V shed 5 bases and J shed 2 bases, with 15 bases lying between them. The CDR3 consists of 15 residues. The germline V gene encodes CDR1 MDHEN and CDR2 SYDVKM. The DNA for the CDR3 is TGTGCCAGCAGTACCCCCCGGGGTCTCAACACTGAAGCTTTCTTT. Protein sequence: CASSTPRGLNTEAFF.

This sequence joins TRBV15 and TRBJ2-1; the match to TRBD2 covers 11 bases. The V segment lost 8 bases and the J segment 3 bases; nucleotides outside the gene matches: 6. Germline assignment: CDR1 LNHNV and CDR2 YYDKDF (reference sequence). The CDR3 sequence is 15 residues long. In nucleotides, the CDR3 is TGTGCCACCGGAACCGGGACTAGCGGCTACAATGAGCAGTTCTTC. Residues: CATGTGTSGYNEQFF.

This clone has a single count. The V and J genes are TRBV5-4 and TRBJ2-2, with 8 nucleotides matching TRBD2. With V trimmed by 0 bases and J by 5 bases, 9 bases remained unmatched. This CDR3 is 17 amino acids long. From germline, CDR1 is SGHNT and CDR2 YYREEE (reference sequence). CDR3 nucleotide sequence: TGTGCCAGCAGCTTGGATCTGCGGGGGGTAGAGACCGGGGAGCTGTTTTTT. This gives the protein CASSLDLRGVETGELFF.

The CDR3, as DNA: TGCGCCAGCAGCCTCAGCAGCGGGACCCAGTACTTC. Residues: CASSLSSGTQYF. The chain has TRBV4-1 and TRBJ2-5; TRBD2 is a possible D gene (5 bases). Germline-derived CDR1 and CDR2 are MGHRA and YSYEKL. The CDR3 spans 12 residues. V gave up 4 bases and J gave up 7 bases, with 10 bases separating them.

The chain links TRBV11-3 to TRBJ2-2; TRBD1 matches 8 bases. V trimming: 5 bases; J trimming: 0 bases; junction bases outside the gene matches: 2. The CDR3 loop spans 15 amino acids. CDR1 is SGHNT and CDR2 is YENEEA in the germline V gene. The CDR3 nucleotides are TGTGCCAGCAGCCCAGGGGGCGCGAACACCGGGGAGCTGTTTTTT. It yields the protein CASSPGGANTGELFF. The entire variable domain, with the rest obtained from reference TRBV11-3 and TRBJ2-2, is as follows: EAGVVQSPRYKIIEKKQPVAFWCNPISGHNTLYWYLQNLGQGPELLIRYENEEAVDDSQLPKDRFSAERLKGVDSTLKIQPAELGDSAVYLCASSPGGANTGELFFGEGSRLTVL.

The chain employs TRBV18 and TRBJ2-2, with 12 bases lining up with TRBD2. The V gene end was trimmed by 2 bases and the J gene end by 6 bases; junction bases not matched to a gene: 7. The germline gives CDR1 KGHSH, CDR2 LQKENI. The CDR3 covers 17 residues. This CDR3 reads CASSPFLGLAGSGELFF. In DNA, the CDR3 is TGTGCCAGCTCACCATTTCTAGGACTAGCGGGATCCGGGGAGCTGTTTTTT.

The rearrangement uses TRBV19 and TRBJ1-6; D unresolved. Per germline, CDR1 LNHDA and CDR2 SQIVND (reference sequence). Trimming took off 8 bases at V and 1 base at J, with 6 bases between the two ends. The CDR3 length is 13 residues. CDR3 amino acids: CASATSYNSPLHF. CDR3 in DNA: TGTGCCAGTGCCACTTCCTATAATTCACCCCTCCACTTT.

V gene TRBV30 combines with J gene TRBJ1-6; D is possibly TRBD1 (6 bases). Trimming left V 8 bases short and J 3 bases short, with 11 bases between. The CDR3 extends over 13 amino acids. Germline CDR1 GTSNPN, CDR2 SVGIG (reference sequence). The CDR3 region has the DNA TGTGCCCACGGCAGGGGCTATAATTCACCCCTCCACTTT. Its translation: CAHGRGYNSPLHF.

V usage is TRBV3-1 (or the pseudogene TRBV3-2) and J usage is TRBJ2-4; D not resolved. Germline V gives CDR1 LGHDT, CDR2 YNNKEL (reference sequence). The CDR3 has 19 amino acids. V was cut by 1 base and J by 12 bases, with 31 bases left in between. This CDR3 reads CASSQVRLKKNFPGFDQYF. As DNA, the CDR3 is TGTGCCAGCAGCCAAGTCAGATTAAAGAAGAATTTCCCGGGTTTCGATCAGTACTTC.

J is TRBJ2-1 and V is TRBV5-4; a weak D match, TRBD1 (6 bases). The germline V and J ends were trimmed by 2 bases and 9 bases, with 18 bases remaining between them. The CDR3 is made up of 15 amino acids. Germline V gene lookup returns CDR1 SGHNT and CDR2 YYREEE (reference sequence). The CDR3 DNA follows: TGTGCCAGCAGCTTCCCCGTGGGGGCGGACAGTGAGCAGTTCTTC. Protein sequence: CASSFPVGADSEQFF.

The rearrangement links TRBV7-2 to TRBJ2-7; D unclear. The CDR3 runs to 14 residues. V lost 2 bases to trimming and J lost 3 bases, with 11 bases between them. Germline CDR1 is SGHTA and CDR2 is FQGNSA. CDR3 DNA: TGTGCCAGCAGCTTAATCGGTTTGGTCTACGAGCAGTACTTC. Residues: CASSLIGLVYEQYF.

The chain links TRBV5-1 to TRBJ2-5; tentatively, D is TRBD2 (5 bases). This CDR3 is 14 amino acids long. Trimming stripped 1 base from V and 4 bases from J, with 11 bases between. Germline CDR1 and CDR2: SGHRS and YFSETQ. This chain's CDR3 is CASSLRRRTETQYF. CDR3 coding DNA: TGCGCCAGCAGCTTGAGGAGGAGAACAGAGACCCAGTACTTC.

The rearrangement joins TRBV6-5 to TRBJ1-1, with no clear D. Trimming took 4 bases from V and 0 from J, leaving 9 bases between them. This CDR3 is built from 14 residues. CDR1 and CDR2 (germline): MNHEY, SVGAGI. DNA for the CDR3: TGTGCCAGCAGTTTACAGCTACTGAACACTGAAGCTTTCTTT. Amino acid sequence: CASSLQLLNTEAFF.

The rearrangement links TRBV7-9 to TRBJ2-7; the match to TRBD2 covers 8 bases. The germline V gene has CDR1 SEHNR and CDR2 FQNEAQ (reference sequence). After removal of 1 base from V and 2 bases from J, the junction contained 4 bases not matched to a gene. The CDR3 covers 15 residues. CDR3: CASSLGAGRAYEQYF. CDR3 coding DNA: TGTGCCAGCAGCTTAGGGGCCGGGAGGGCCTACGAGCAGTACTTC.

This sequence joins TRBV10-1 and TRBJ2-7; D is possibly TRBD2 (5 bases). This CDR3 spans 13 amino acids. V was clipped by 0 bases and J by 6 bases, with 9 bases between them. In germline, CDR1 is WNHNN, CDR2 SYGVQD (reference sequence). The CDR3 DNA reads as TGCGCCAGCAGTGAGTCGTCACGGGGCGAGCAGTACTTC. This encodes CASSESSRGEQYF.

This chain connects TRBV2 to TRBJ1-3; the D is unclear. The germline gives CDR1 SNHLY, CDR2 FYNNEI. Trimming took off 4 bases at V and 4 bases at J, with 23 bases between the two ends. The CDR3 runs to 18 residues. The CDR3 DNA is TGTGCCAGCAGTGCACTGGTCCAATTACGAGTTGCAGGAAACACCATATATTTT. It is translated as CASSALVQLRVAGNTIYF.

V gene TRBV6-2 or TRBV6-3 combines with J gene TRBJ2-7, with 8 bases aligning to TRBD2. CDR1 and CDR2 from the germline V gene are MNHEY and SVGEGT. CDR3 length: 15 residues. The V gene end was trimmed by 5 bases and the J gene end by 3 bases; junction bases not matched to a gene: 9. CDR3 sequence: CASSLGRGSNYEQYF. The CDR3 DNA follows: TGTGCCAGCAGTCTCGGGAGGGGGTCAAACTACGAGCAGTACTTC.